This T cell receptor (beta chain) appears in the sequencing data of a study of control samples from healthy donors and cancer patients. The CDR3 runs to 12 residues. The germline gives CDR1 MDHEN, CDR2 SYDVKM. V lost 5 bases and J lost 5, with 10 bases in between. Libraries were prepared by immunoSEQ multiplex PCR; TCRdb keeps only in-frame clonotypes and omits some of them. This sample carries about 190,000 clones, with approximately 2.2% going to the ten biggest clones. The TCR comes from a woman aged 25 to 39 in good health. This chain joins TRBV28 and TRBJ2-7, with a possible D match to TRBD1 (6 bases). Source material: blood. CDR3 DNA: TGTGCCAGCAGTCCCCAGGGGAACGAGCAGTACTTC. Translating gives CASSPQGNEQYF.